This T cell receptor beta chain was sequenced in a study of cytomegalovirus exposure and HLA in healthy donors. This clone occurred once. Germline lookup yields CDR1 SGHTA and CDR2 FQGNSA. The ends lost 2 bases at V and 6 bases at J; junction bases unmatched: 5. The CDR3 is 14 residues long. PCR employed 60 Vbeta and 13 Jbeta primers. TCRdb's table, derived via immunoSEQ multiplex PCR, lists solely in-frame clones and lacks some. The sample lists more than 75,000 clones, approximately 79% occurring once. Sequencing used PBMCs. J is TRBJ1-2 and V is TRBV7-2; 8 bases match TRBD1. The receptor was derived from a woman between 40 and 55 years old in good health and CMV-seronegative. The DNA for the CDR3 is TGTGCCAGCAGCTTATATGACAGGGGCGATGGCTACACCTTC. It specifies CASSLYDRGDGYTF.